The T cell receptor (beta chain) described here comes from a study of cytomegalovirus exposure and HLA in healthy donors. With 60 Vbeta and 13 Jbeta primers, the PCR was carried out. Here immunoSEQ multiplex PCR was the method, and the copy in TCRdb shows in-frame clones only, minus some. The sample holds some 170,000 clones, 75% to 80% seen once. A remark on this clone: Its antigen is currently unknown. A junction end diverges from the germline sequence, so it may reflect a read error.

Study results and limitations: When analyzed later, a missense DCLRE1C variant was found to be linked to TCR beta V- and J-gene trimming.

Sequences were obtained from PBMCs. The TCR originated in a man aged 35 to 55 in good health and CMV-seropositive.

Written as DNA, the CDR3 is TGTGTCAGCAGCCAAGGTGGGAGGCGAACTACCCAAGAGACCCAGTACTTC. Translation gives CVSSQGGRRTTQETQYF. The chain carries TRBV4-2 and TRBJ2-5, with D possibly TRBD2 on 6 matching bases. Per germline, CDR1 LGHNA and CDR2 YNFKEQ. The CDR3 has 17 residues.